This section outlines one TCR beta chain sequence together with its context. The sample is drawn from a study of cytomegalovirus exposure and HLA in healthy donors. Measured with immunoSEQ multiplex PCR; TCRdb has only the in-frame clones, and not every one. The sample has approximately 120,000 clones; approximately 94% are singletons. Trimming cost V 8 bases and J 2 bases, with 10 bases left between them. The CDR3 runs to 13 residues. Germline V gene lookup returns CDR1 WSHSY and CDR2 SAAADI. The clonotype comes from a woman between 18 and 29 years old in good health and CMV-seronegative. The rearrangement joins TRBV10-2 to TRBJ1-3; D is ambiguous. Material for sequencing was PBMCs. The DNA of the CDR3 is TGCGCCAGCGCGGCAGTCACTGGAAACACCATATATTTT. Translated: CASAAVTGNTIYF.